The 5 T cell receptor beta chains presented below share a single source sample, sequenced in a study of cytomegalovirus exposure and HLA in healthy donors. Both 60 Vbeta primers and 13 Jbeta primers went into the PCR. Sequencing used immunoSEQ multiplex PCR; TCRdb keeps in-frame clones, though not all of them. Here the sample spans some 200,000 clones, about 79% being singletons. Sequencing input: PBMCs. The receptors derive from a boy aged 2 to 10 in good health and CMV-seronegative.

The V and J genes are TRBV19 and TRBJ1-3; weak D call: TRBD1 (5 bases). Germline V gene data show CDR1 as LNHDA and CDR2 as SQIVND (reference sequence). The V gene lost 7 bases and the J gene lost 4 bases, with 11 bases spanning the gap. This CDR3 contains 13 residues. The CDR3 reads CASKEGLGNTIYF. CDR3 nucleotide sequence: TGTGCCAGTAAGGAGGGGCTGGGAAACACCATATATTTT.

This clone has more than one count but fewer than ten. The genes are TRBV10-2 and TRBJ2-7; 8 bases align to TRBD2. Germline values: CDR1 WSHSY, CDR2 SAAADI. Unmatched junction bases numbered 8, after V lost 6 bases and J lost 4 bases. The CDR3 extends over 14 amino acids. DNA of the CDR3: TGCGCCAGCAGCCCAAGCGGGGGAGGGTACGAGCAGTACTTC. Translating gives CASSPSGGGYEQYF.

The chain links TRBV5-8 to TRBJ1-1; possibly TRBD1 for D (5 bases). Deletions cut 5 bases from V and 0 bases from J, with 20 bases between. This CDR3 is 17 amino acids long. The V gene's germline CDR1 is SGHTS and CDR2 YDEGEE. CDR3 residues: CASSSYFTTDMNTEAFF. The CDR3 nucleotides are TGTGCCAGCAGTTCCTATTTTACGACAGACATGAACACTGAAGCTTTCTTT.

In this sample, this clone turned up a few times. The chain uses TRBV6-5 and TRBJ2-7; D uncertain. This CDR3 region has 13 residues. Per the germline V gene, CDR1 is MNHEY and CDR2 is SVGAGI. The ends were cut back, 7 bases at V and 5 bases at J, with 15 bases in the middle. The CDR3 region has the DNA TGTGCCAGCAAAGGCCGGAAAGAGGACGAGCAGTACTTC. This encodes CASKGRKEDEQYF.

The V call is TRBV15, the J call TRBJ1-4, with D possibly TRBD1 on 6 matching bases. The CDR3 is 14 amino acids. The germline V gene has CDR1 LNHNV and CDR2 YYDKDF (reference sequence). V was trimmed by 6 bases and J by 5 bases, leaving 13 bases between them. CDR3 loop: CATRLTGVNEKLFF. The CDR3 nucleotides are TGTGCCACCAGGTTGACAGGAGTCAATGAAAAACTGTTTTTT.